Below, 23 T cell receptor beta chains from the same sample are listed, as sequenced in a study of shared clonotypes between healthy human individuals (dated by TCRdb to the early 2020s). The library was built by means of the immunoSEQ multiplex PCR assay. This immuneACCESS table, as held by TCRdb, lists in-frame sequences with V and J called but not all clones. Of the missing ones, under half trace to an unresolved V gene in checked studies; the others have no known cause. The sample yields about 960,000 clones; 60% to 85% were counted once. Roughly 1.5% of the sample is held by the ten biggest clonotypes. The sequenced sample consisted of memory CD4+ T cells sorted from blood. The intended sense of this specimen's cell subset or site label: CD45RA-negative fraction. These receptors were collected from a man in his late teens or twenties in good health.

The chain is built from TRBV5-4 and TRBJ1-2; D possibly corresponds to TRBD1 (6 bases). Germline V CDR1 and CDR2: SGHNT, YYREEE (reference sequence). The CDR3 runs to 15 residues. V lost 0 bases and J lost 5, with 14 bases in between. Here the CDR3 reads CASSLEGGSRYGYTF. CDR3 nucleotide sequence: TGTGCCAGCAGCTTGGAGGGGGGGTCGAGGTATGGCTACACCTTC.

The J gene is TRBJ2-2, the V gene TRBV13; D is unresolved. Germline CDR1 reads PRHDT; CDR2 reads FYEKMQ (reference sequence). The V gene lost 2 bases and the J gene lost 2 bases, with 9 bases spanning the gap. The CDR3 contains 15 residues. Here the CDR3 reads CASSLQGFNTGELFF. CDR3 nucleotides: TGTGCCAGCAGCTTACAAGGTTTTAACACCGGGGAGCTGTTTTTT.

This clone was recorded a few times. The chain joins TRBV28 to TRBJ2-2; the D gene is possibly TRBD1 (5 bases). V was shortened by 1 base and J by 4 bases, with 16 bases between the two germline ends. Germline CDR1 and CDR2: MDHEN and SYDVKM. The CDR3 is 17 residues long. CDR3 protein: CASSLSRVRVSTGELFF. The CDR3 region has the DNA TGTGCCAGCAGTTTATCCAGGGTACGGGTTAGCACCGGGGAGCTGTTTTTT.

The J gene is TRBJ2-3, the V gene TRBV6-6; weak D call: TRBD1 (5 bases). The CDR3 runs to 15 residues. V was trimmed by 8 bases and J by 1 base, leaving 16 bases between them. Germline V gene sequence: CDR1 MNHNY, CDR2 SVGAGI (reference sequence). The CDR3 region is CASSDATEGTDTQYF. The CDR3 DNA follows: TGTGCCAGCTCCGACGCGACAGAAGGCACAGATACGCAGTATTTT.

V usage is TRBV5-1 and J usage is TRBJ1-1; possibly TRBD1 for D (5 bases). Between the trimmed V and J ends, which lost 1 base and 0 bases, there was a span of 10 bases. The CDR3 has 15 amino acids. Germline assignment: CDR1 SGHRS and CDR2 YFSETQ. The CDR3 bases are TGCGCCAGCAGCTTGTCGACAGCAATGAACACTGAAGCTTTCTTT. As protein: CASSLSTAMNTEAFF.

The chain uses TRBV9 and TRBJ2-3, with 13 nucleotides matching TRBD2. This CDR3 region has 15 residues. From germline, CDR1 is SGDLS and CDR2 YYNGEE. V was clipped by 3 bases and J by 8 bases; unmatched bases: 6. CDR3 nucleotide sequence: TGTGCCAGCAGCGGGGGACTAGCGGGATTGGGTACGCAGTATTTT. Translated: CASSGGLAGLGTQYF.

The CDR3 loop reads CASSIGTSGETQYF. In nucleotides, the CDR3 is TGTGCCAGCAGTATTGGGACTAGCGGAGAGACCCAGTACTTC. This chain links TRBV6-1 with TRBJ2-5; 11 positions match TRBD2. Germline trimming cut 5 bases from V and 4 bases from J; bases unmatched to any gene: 3. The CDR3 spans 14 residues. The germline gives CDR1 MNHNS, CDR2 SASEGT.

The V gene is TRBV10-3, the J gene TRBJ1-1; D unclear. The ends were cut back, 0 bases at V and 8 bases at J, with 10 bases in the middle. The CDR3 is 13 residues long. Germline V gene lookup returns CDR1 ENHRY and CDR2 SYGVKD. CDR3 sequence: CAISESQPREAFF. CDR3 nucleotides: TGTGCCATCAGTGAGTCACAGCCTCGAGAAGCTTTCTTT.

In its sample, this clone was seen a few times. The chain joins TRBV5-1 to TRBJ2-1, with 9 bases matching TRBD2. Losses at the gene ends were 6 bases for V and 4 bases for J; bases not matched to a gene: 11. Germline lookup yields CDR1 SGHRS and CDR2 YFSETQ. This CDR3 contains 16 residues. CDR3 amino acids: CASMSGGRANYNEQFF. In nucleotides, the CDR3 is TGCGCCAGCATGAGTGGCGGGAGGGCCAATTACAATGAGCAGTTCTTC.

The chain couples TRBV5-4 to TRBJ2-3; D is ambiguous. Deletions cut 2 bases from V and 4 bases from J, with 8 bases between. The CDR3 covers 13 residues. Germline V CDR1 and CDR2: SGHNT, YYREEE (reference sequence). The CDR3 loop reads CASSLIAPDTQYF. CDR3 bases: TGTGCCAGCAGCTTAATCGCTCCAGATACGCAGTATTTT.

This sequence joins TRBV15 and TRBJ1-2; a possible D gene is TRBD1 (6 bases). Germline CDR1 is LNHNV and CDR2 is YYDKDF (reference sequence). V lost 3 bases to trimming and J lost 4 bases, with 15 bases between them. CDR3 length equals 15 residues. In nucleotides, the CDR3 is TGTGCCACCAGCAGGGAAACGACAGGACCCTATGGCTACACCTTC. This translates into CATSRETTGPYGYTF.

V and J are TRBV2 and TRBJ1-2, with 7 positions matching TRBD1. This CDR3 is 14 amino acids long. Germline CDR1 reads SNHLY; CDR2 reads FYNNEI. Trimming took 5 bases from V and 7 from J; bases not matched to a gene: 10. The CDR3 is CASSRTQGSGGYTF. CDR3 sequence (DNA): TGTGCCAGCAGTAGAACACAGGGGTCGGGTGGCTACACCTTC. Filled out from reference TRBV2 and TRBJ1-2, the complete variable domain reads EPEVTQTPSHQVTQMGQEVILRCVPISNHLYFYWYRQILGQKVEFLVSFYNNEISEKSEIFDDQFSVERPDGSNFTLKIRSTKLEDSAMYFCASSRTQGSGGYTFGSGTRLTVV.

The V gene is TRBV18, the J gene TRBJ2-5; TRBD1 or TRBD2 may be the D gene (6 bases each). This CDR3 contains 14 residues. Germline V gene data show CDR1 as KGHSH and CDR2 as LQKENI. The V end was cut by 2 bases, the J end by 4 bases, with 11 bases between. CDR3 region: CASSPFEGGETQYF. The CDR3 DNA is TGTGCCAGCTCACCATTCGAGGGGGGAGAGACCCAGTACTTC.

The chain joins TRBV27 to TRBJ2-1; possibly TRBD1 for D (6 bases). The CDR3 sequence is 16 residues long. Germline loops: CDR1 MNHEY, CDR2 SMNVEV (reference sequence). The V end was cut by 4 bases, the J end by 3 bases, with 16 bases between. As DNA, the CDR3 is TGTGCCAGCAGTTCACAGGGTTCCGTTAACTACAATGAGCAGTTCTTC. Protein: CASSSQGSVNYNEQFF.

The CDR3 is CASSLQPQGTGELFF. The CDR3 DNA reads TGCGCCAGCAGCTTGCAACCACAGGGAACCGGGGAGCTGTTTTTT. The chain links TRBV5-1 to TRBJ2-2, with D possibly matching TRBD1 (6 bases). V gave up 1 base and J gave up 5 bases, with 12 bases separating them. CDR3 length: 15 residues. CDR1 SGHRS and CDR2 YFSETQ come from the germline V gene.

This clone was detected only once. The chain links TRBV11-2 to TRBJ2-7; the match to TRBD1 covers 9 bases. This CDR3 region has 15 residues. V gave up 6 bases and J gave up 4 bases; unmatched junction bases: 10. Germline V gene lookup returns CDR1 SGHAT and CDR2 FQNNGV. CDR3 residues: CASSWKGQGAYEQYF. The CDR3 DNA reads as TGTGCCAGCAGTTGGAAGGGACAGGGTGCGTACGAGCAGTACTTC.

The chain couples TRBV27 to TRBJ2-7; the match to TRBD2 covers 9 bases. The V and J ends lost 5 bases and 0 bases, in that order; junction bases with no gene match: 2. CDR3 length: 14 residues. The germline V gene has CDR1 MNHEY and CDR2 SMNVEV (reference sequence). CDR3 DNA: TGTGCCAGCAGTGGACTAGCGACCTCCTACGAGCAGTACTTC. Its protein is CASSGLATSYEQYF.

In this sample, this clone turned up once. Other DNA sequences in the same sample also yield this CDR3. The chain employs TRBV5-1 and TRBJ2-3; 10 positions agree with TRBD2. Germline CDR1 SGHRS, CDR2 YFSETQ. The CDR3 runs 15 residues. The V gene end was trimmed by 3 bases and the J gene end by 1 base; junction bases not matched to a gene: 2. The CDR3 protein is CASSSGLAGTDTQYF. The CDR3 DNA sequence: TGCGCCAGCAGCTCCGGACTAGCGGGCACAGATACGCAGTATTTT.

The chain recombines TRBV15 with TRBJ2-3; TRBD1 matches 9 bases. Germline V gene sequence: CDR1 LNHNV, CDR2 YYDKDF (reference sequence). Unmatched junction bases numbered 1, after V lost 0 bases and J lost 3 bases. The CDR3 consists of 15 residues. The CDR3 DNA reads as TGTGCCACCAGCAGAGATGACAGGGGGACAGATACGCAGTATTTT. This encodes CATSRDDRGTDTQYF.

This clone was seen a few times. The V gene is TRBV9, the J gene TRBJ2-3; D not resolved. This CDR3 region has 14 residues. The V and J ends lost 0 bases and 0 bases respectively, with 5 bases between them. Germline CDR1 SGDLS, CDR2 YYNGEE. In nucleotides, the CDR3 is TGTGCCAGCAGCGTAGACTACAGCACAGATACGCAGTATTTT. Translation gives CASSVDYSTDTQYF.

This sequence joins TRBV6-6 and TRBJ1-4; 9 nucleotides line up with TRBD1. CDR3 length: 13 amino acids. CDR1 is MNHNY, CDR2 SVGAGI, per germline (reference sequence). Unmatched junction bases numbered 5, after V lost 7 bases and J lost 8 bases. The CDR3 sequence is CASTDRGGEKLFF. The CDR3 DNA is TGTGCCAGCACGGACAGGGGTGGGGAAAAACTGTTTTTT.

This clone was seen a single time. The chain employs TRBV21-1 and TRBJ1-4. TRBV21-1 is described as a pseudogene. This CDR3 contains 15 residues. The CDR3 reads CASSKGGTSNEKLFF. Here the CDR3 DNA reads TGTGCCAGCAGCAAAGGAGGGACCTCTAATGAAAAACTGTTTTTT.

This clone was seen a few times. J is TRBJ2-5 and V is TRBV7-6, with D unresolved. V lost 1 base and J 6 bases, leaving 6 bases between the germline ends. The germline gives CDR1 SGHVS, CDR2 FNYEAQ. This CDR3 is built from 12 residues. The CDR3, as DNA: TGTGCCAGCAGCTTAGTGGGTCAGACCCAGTACTTC. Translated: CASSLVGQTQYF.